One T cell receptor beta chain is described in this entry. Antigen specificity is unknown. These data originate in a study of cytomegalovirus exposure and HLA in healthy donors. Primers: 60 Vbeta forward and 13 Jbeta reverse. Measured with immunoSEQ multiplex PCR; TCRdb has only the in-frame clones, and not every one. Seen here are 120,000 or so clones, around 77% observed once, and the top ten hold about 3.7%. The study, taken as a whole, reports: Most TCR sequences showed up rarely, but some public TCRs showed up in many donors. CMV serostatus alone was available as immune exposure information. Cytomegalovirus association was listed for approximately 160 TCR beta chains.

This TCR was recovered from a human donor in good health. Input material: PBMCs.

CDR3 bases: TGTGCCAGCAGTTTCCCCAGCGGGGGGAAGTACTTC. Translated, it gives CASSFPSGGKYF. The chain is built from TRBV27 and TRBJ2-5; TRBD2 aligns across 9 bases. Germline lookup yields CDR1 MNHEY and CDR2 SMNVEV (reference sequence). The J segment lost 12 bases and the V segment lost 3 bases, leaving 5 bases of the junction unmatched. The CDR3 is made up of 12 amino acids.